This is a list of T cell receptor beta chains from one sample in a study of shared clonotypes between healthy human individuals. Profiled with immunoSEQ multiplex PCR; TCRdb holds only in-frame clones, not every one. The sample lists about 700,000 clones, roughly 70% occurring once. Sequencing was performed on memory CD4+ T cells sorted from blood. These receptors were obtained from a woman in her 30s in good health. The CDR3 runs from the conserved cysteine through the conserved F or W. A D gene is named only where the DNA matches it firmly. Size is omitted from some rows. Given values are once, few, many or a class for expanded clones.

CDR3 protein	CDR3 DNA	V gene	J gene	clone size	D gene
CASSVSYNTGELFF	TGCGCCAGCAGTGTTAGCTATAACACCGGGGAGCTGTTTTTT	TRBV10-1	TRBJ2-2	-	-
CASSSGAVHEQYF	TGTGCCAGCAGCTCAGGAGCCGTCCACGAGCAGTACTTC	TRBV11-2	TRBJ2-7	-	-
CASSLWGGDTEAFF	TGTGCCAGCAGTTTGTGGGGTGGCGACACTGAAGCTTTCTTT	TRBV27	TRBJ1-1	-	-
CAISESGGSHYEQYF	TGTGCCATCAGTGAGTCGGGCGGGAGCCACTACGAGCAGTACTTC	TRBV10-3	TRBJ2-7	-	TRBD2
CASSLSGNYEQYF	TGTGCCAGCAGCTTATCCGGCAACTACGAGCAGTACTTC	TRBV7-2	TRBJ2-7	-	-
CASYQTNYGYTF	TGTGCCAGTTACCAAACTAACTATGGCTACACCTTC	TRBV19	TRBJ1-2	-	-
CATSNNYEQYF	TGTGCCACCAGCAATAACTACGAGCAGTACTTC	TRBV15	TRBJ2-7	-	-
CSVDQQGGSGGYTF	TGCAGCGTTGATCAACAGGGGGGTTCGGGAGGCTACACCTTC	TRBV29-1	TRBJ1-2	many	TRBD1
CASSEVRVTAEQFF	TGCGCCAGCAGTGAGGTCAGGGTCACCGCTGAGCAGTTCTTC	TRBV10-1	TRBJ2-1	-	-
CASIRLGRLGGYTF	TGTGCCAGCATCCGACTTGGGAGGCTCGGCGGCTACACCTTC	TRBV28	TRBJ1-2	-	-
CARQDGNTEAFF	TGTGCCAGACAGGACGGCAACACTGAAGCTTTCTTT	TRBV30	TRBJ1-1	-	-
CASSQGLAGTNEQFF	TGCGCCAGCAGCCAAGGACTAGCGGGAACTAATGAGCAGTTCTTC	TRBV5-1	TRBJ2-1	-	TRBD2
CASTSSGRRTGELFF	TGTGCCAGCACCAGTAGCGGGAGGAGGACCGGGGAGCTGTTTTTT	TRBV7-9	TRBJ2-2	-	TRBD2
CASRTPYTEAFF	TGTGCCAGCAGAACACCGTACACTGAAGCTTTCTTT	TRBV28	TRBJ1-1	-	-
CASSYSKLKSETQYF	TGTGCCAGCAGTTACTCGAAGCTAAAATCGGAGACCCAGTACTTC	TRBV6-5	TRBJ2-5	few	-
CASRASQGIYEQYF	TGCGCCAGCAGGGCGAGTCAGGGTATCTACGAGCAGTACTTC	TRBV5-1	TRBJ2-7	-	-
CASSLRGVLTIYF	TGTGCCAGCAGTTTAAGGGGTGTTCTCACCATATATTTT	TRBV28	TRBJ1-3	-	-
CASSEHRGPTYEQYF	TGCGCCAGCAGTGAGCACAGGGGTCCTACCTACGAGCAGTACTTC	TRBV10-1	TRBJ2-7	-	TRBD1
CASSLSGGYNTEAFF	TGTGCCAGCAGCTTAAGCGGGGGGTACAACACTGAAGCTTTCTTT	TRBV7-9	TRBJ1-1	once	-
CASTRASPYEQYF	TGTGCCAGCACCCGGGCCTCACCCTACGAGCAGTACTTC	TRBV28	TRBJ2-7	-	-
CASSFGGNTGELFF	TGTGCCAGCAGCTTTGGCGGGAACACCGGGGAGCTGTTTTTT	TRBV7-9	TRBJ2-2	few	-
CASSLQVSDEQFF	TGCGCCAGCAGCTTGCAGGTTTCAGATGAGCAGTTCTTC	TRBV5-1	TRBJ2-1	few	-
CASSKGLAGGGGNEQFF	TGTGCCAGCAGTAAGGGACTAGCGGGAGGAGGGGGCAATGAGCAGTTCTTC	TRBV27	TRBJ2-1	-	TRBD2
CASSLFGVSNEKLFF	TGTGCCAGCAGTTTGTTCGGGGTTTCTAATGAAAAACTGTTTTTT	TRBV28	TRBJ1-4	-	-
CASSSKTVSEQFF	TGTGCCAGCAGCTCGAAGACAGTGTCAGAGCAGTTCTTC	TRBV7-9	TRBJ2-1	-	-
CASSHRTGVETQYF	TGTGCCAGCAGTCATAGGACAGGGGTCGAGACCCAGTACTTC	TRBV27	TRBJ2-5	-	TRBD1
CASSYSVSTDTQYF	TGTGCCAGCAGTTACTCAGTGAGCACAGATACGCAGTATTTT	TRBV6-5	TRBJ2-3	-	-
CASSLGVRGSVQQETQYF	TGCGCCAGCAGCTTGGGAGTTCGGGGTTCGGTTCAACAAGAGACCCAGTACTTC	TRBV5-1	TRBJ2-5	-	-
CASSSAGRNEQYF	TGTGCCAGCAGCTCAGCTGGGAGGAACGAGCAGTACTTC	TRBV7-8	TRBJ2-7	-	-
CASSVNTLYEQYF	TGTGCCAGCAGTGTTAACACTCTCTACGAGCAGTACTTC	TRBV2	TRBJ2-7	-	-
CASSPTGEGYTF	TGTGCCAGCTCACCAACAGGGGAAGGCTACACCTTC	TRBV18	TRBJ1-2	-	TRBD1
CASSVPGAGELFF	TGCGCCAGCAGTGTCCCGGGTGCCGGGGAGCTGTTTTTT	TRBV10-1	TRBJ2-2	-	-
CASSSSFAGADTDTQYF	TGTGCCAGCAGTTCCTCATTTGCGGGAGCTGACACAGATACGCAGTATTTT	TRBV28	TRBJ2-3	-	TRBD2
CASSPRADNTEAFF	TGTGCCAGCTCACCACGAGCAGATAACACTGAAGCTTTCTTT	TRBV18	TRBJ1-1	-	-
CASSLGNSYNEQFF	TGTGCCAGCAGTTTAGGAAACTCCTACAATGAGCAGTTCTTC	TRBV28	TRBJ2-1	-	-
CASSPTGGSRGYTF	TGTGCCAGCAGTCCGACTGGGGGATCTAGGGGCTACACCTTC	TRBV27	TRBJ1-2	-	-